A selection of T cell receptor beta chains follows, all from one sample in a study of beta chain features in type 1 diabetes. Data came from immunoSEQ multiplex PCR; TCRdb stores just in-frame clones and leaves some out. The sample holds about 350,000 clones, around a fifth seen once. What was sequenced was naive CD4+ T cells from blood. Receptors were obtained from a woman younger than 30 in good health. The CDR3 runs from the conserved cysteine through the conserved F or W. A D gene is named only where the DNA matches it firmly. Clone size, where shown, is once, few, many, or a class for clones that have expanded.

NA	TRBV20-1	TRBD1	11	TRBJ1-5	TGCAGTGCCACGGACAGGGGGGTCCAGCATTTT	CSATDRGVQHF
once	TRBV5-1	TRBD2	15	TRBJ2-5	TGCGCCAGCAGCTTGTCGGGGACTAGCCAAGAGACCCAGTACTTC	CASSLSGTSQETQYF
NA	TRBV9	TRBD1	14	TRBJ1-2	TGTGCCAGCAGCGTTGGGCAGGGGGTCTATGGCTACACCTTC	CASSVGQGVYGYTF
few	TRBV19	NA	13	TRBJ1-2	TGTGCCAGTAGTATGAGCCGAGTTTATGGCTACACCTTC	CASSMSRVYGYTF
NA	TRBV6-5	NA	13	TRBJ1-1	TGTGCCGTACGTAAGGGGATGAACACTGAAGCTTTCTTT	CAVRKGMNTEAFF
few	TRBV5-6	TRBD1	16	TRBJ2-5	TGTGCCAGCAGCTTGAGGACAGGTCGCGGAATGGAGACCCAGTACTTC	CASSLRTGRGMETQYF
NA	TRBV29-1	TRBD1	13	TRBJ1-2	TGCAGCGTTGACGGGACAGGGGTACATGGCTACACCTTC	CSVDGTGVHGYTF
few	TRBV5-1	NA	14	TRBJ2-3	TGCGCCAGCAGCTTGGGGGACAACACAGATACGCAGTATTTT	CASSLGDNTDTQYF
NA	TRBV19	NA	15	TRBJ2-1	TGTGCCAGTAGTCACCCAGGAACCGCGGAAAGGGGGCAGTTCTTC	CASSHPGTAERGQFF
NA	TRBV4-1	NA	16	TRBJ1-5	TGCGCCAGCAGCCAAGAAGGGCAGGGCCCAAATCAGCCCCAGCATTTT	CASSQEGQGPNQPQHF
NA	TRBV2	TRBD1	15	TRBJ2-1	TGTGCCAGCAGTATGGACAGGGCGCTTCGCAATGAGCAGTTCTTC	CASSMDRALRNEQFF
NA	TRBV5-1	TRBD1	14	TRBJ2-1	TGCGCCAGCAGCTTGACAGGGGCAAAGGATGAGCAGTTCTTC	CASSLTGAKDEQFF
few	TRBV19	NA	13	TRBJ1-1	TGTGCCAGTAGCGAAGTGGGGAGGACGTGGGCTTTCTTT	CASSEVGRTWAFF
NA	TRBV6-6	NA	14	TRBJ2-4	TGTGCCAGCAGTTACAGGGGAAGTGAAAACATTCAGTACTTC	CASSYRGSENIQYF
NA	TRBV5-1	TRBD2	18	TRBJ2-2	TGCGCCAGCAGCCGGGGACTAGCGGGAAGGACGCGAACCGGGGAGCTGTTTTTT	CASSRGLAGRTRTGELFF
NA	TRBV13	TRBD2	14	TRBJ2-7	TGTGCCAGCAGCCCCCGGGGGGTCTCCTACGAGCAGTACTTC	CASSPRGVSYEQYF
NA	TRBV18	NA	13	TRBJ1-2	TGTGCCAGCTCACCACAAGACAGAAATGGCTACACCTTC	CASSPQDRNGYTF
NA	TRBV7-2	NA	15	TRBJ2-7	TGTGCCAGCAGCTCCGATCTCCCCTTTTCCTACGAGCAGTACTTC	CASSSDLPFSYEQYF
NA	TRBV20-1	NA	11	TRBJ2-4	TGCAGTTCCCTAGAGGGAAACATTCAGTACTTC	CSSLEGNIQYF
few	TRBV13	TRBD1	12	TRBJ1-5	TGTGCCAGCAGCAAACAGGGGCAGCCCCAGCATTTT	CASSKQGQPQHF
NA	TRBV2	TRBD1	13	TRBJ1-5	TGTGCCGGAAAGACAGGGATAAATCAGCCCCAGCATTTT	CAGKTGINQPQHF
few	TRBV5-4	NA	16	TRBJ2-3	TGTGCCAGCAGTTCAATCGACTCAACGGGCACAGATACGCAGTATTTT	CASSSIDSTGTDTQYF
NA	TRBV18	TRBD1	15	TRBJ2-7	TGTGCCAGCTCACTTGCTGACAGGGGGCGGTACGAGCAGTACTTC	CASSLADRGRYEQYF
few	TRBV4-2	TRBD1	17	TRBJ1-1	TGTGCCAGCAGCCGACGGCAGGGGGCAGGTATGAACACTGAAGCTTTCTTT	CASSRRQGAGMNTEAFF
NA	TRBV10-2	TRBD1	14	TRBJ2-7	TGCGCCAGCAGAGGGACAGGGGTAAGCTACGAGCAGTACTTC	CASRGTGVSYEQYF
few	TRBV5-4	NA	14	TRBJ1-2	TGTGCCAGCAGCTTGAACAGGGAATCCTATGGCTACACCTTC	CASSLNRESYGYTF
few	TRBV2	TRBD1	14	TRBJ1-5	TGTGCCAGCAGGGTGGACAGGGAGAATCAGCCCCAGCATTTT	CASRVDRENQPQHF
NA	TRBV4-1	TRBD1	15	TRBJ2-7	TGCGCCAGCAGCCGCACCGGGACAGGGGGGAGCGAGCAGTACTTC	CASSRTGTGGSEQYF
NA	TRBV5-6	NA	11	TRBJ2-5	TGTGCCAGCAGCTTCGAAGAGACCCAGTACTTC	CASSFEETQYF
NA	TRBV13	TRBD2	14	TRBJ2-7	TGTGCCAGCAGCTTTCTAGCGGACCTGCGCGAGCAGTACTTC	CASSFLADLREQYF
NA	TRBV29-1	TRBD1	17	TRBJ1-2	TGCAGCGTTGATAGGGCCGGGACAGACCTTTCTAACTATGGCTACACCTTC	CSVDRAGTDLSNYGYTF
NA	TRBV30	NA	11	TRBJ2-1	TGTGCCTGGAGTGTGAGGAGTGAGCAGTTCTTC	CAWSVRSEQFF
NA	TRBV29-1	TRBD1	14	TRBJ1-5	TGCAGCGTACGGACAGGGAGTTTATTGCAGCCCCAGCATTTT	CSVRTGSLLQPQHF
once	TRBV18	TRBD1	14	TRBJ1-2	TGTGCCAGCTCACCGGGACAGGGGGCTCACGGCTACACCTTC	CASSPGQGAHGYTF
NA	TRBV29-1	NA	11	TRBJ2-5	TGCAGCGTTTGGAGGCAAGAGACCCAGTACTTC	CSVWRQETQYF
NA	TRBV20-1	NA	11	TRBJ2-7	TGCAGTGCTCTCGGGGGTAACGAGCAGTACTTC	CSALGGNEQYF
NA	TRBV2	NA	13	TRBJ2-5	TGTGCCAGCAGAAAGGACAGCCAAGAGACCCAGTACTTC	CASRKDSQETQYF
few	TRBV29-1	NA	13	TRBJ2-3	TGCAGCGTTGAAAAACTAAGCACAGATACGCAGTATTTT	CSVEKLSTDTQYF
few	TRBV21-1	NA	14	TRBJ2-3	TGTGCCAGCACCGACAGGGGTCCCCTCGATACGCAGTATTTT	CASTDRGPLDTQYF
few	TRBV29-1	TRBD1	13	TRBJ1-2	TGCAGCGTAGCCGGGACAGGGGGTGTCGGCTACACCTTC	CSVAGTGGVGYTF
few	TRBV2	TRBD1	13	TRBJ2-7	TGTGCCAGCAGCACCGGGACAGGGGAACGGCAGTACTTC	CASSTGTGERQYF
few	TRBV5-4	TRBD2	15	TRBJ2-3	TGTGCCAGCAGCCCTAGCGGGGGGGCCAAAGATACGCAGTATTTT	CASSPSGGAKDTQYF